This TCR beta chain was obtained from a study of beta chain features in type 1 diabetes. Study results and limitations: There was a moderate but significant shortening of TCRB CDR3s in all four CD4+ subsets of Type 1 diabetes patients.

The study reverse transcribed the entire isolated RNA, so it sequenced expressed TCRB transcripts. Sequenced by immunoSEQ multiplex PCR; TCRdb stores in-frame clones only, minus some. The sample carries about 340,000 clones, about 14% recorded once. Germline loops: CDR1 SQVTM, CDR2 ANQGSEA. The length of the CDR3 is 14 residues. Trimming took 4 bases from V and 3 from J, leaving 14 bases between them. This clone was counted a few times. Its target is not known. This TCR came from a woman between 18 and 29 years old with type 1 diabetes. The genes are TRBV29-1 and TRBJ2-3; tentative D call: TRBD1 (6 bases). Sequencing used naive CD4+ T cells from blood. CDR3 coding DNA: TGCAGCGTTGGGAGGACAGCTTCGACAGATACGCAGTATTTT. It is translated as CSVGRTASTDTQYF.